Shown below are 29 T cell receptor beta chains from a single sample sequenced in a study of OX40 agonist ivuxolimab in advanced cancers. The data were produced by immunoSEQ multiplex PCR, yet TCRdb's version contains in-frame clones alone and is incomplete. Among about 79,000 clones, 70% to 85% were seen once, and the ten largest hold less than 4.5%. Sequences were derived from CD4+ or CD8+ T cells sorted from blood, sampled in a trial of the OX40 agonist ivuxolimab. These receptors were obtained from an adult with an advanced solid tumor such as melanoma, head and neck, liver or kidney cancer.

The chain recombines TRBV18 with TRBJ2-3; TRBD1 might be the D (5 bases). The CDR3 consists of 14 residues. Germline V gene lookup returns CDR1 KGHSH and CDR2 LQKENI. V lost 6 bases and J lost 3, with 13 bases in between. The CDR3 DNA reads TGTGCCAGCTCTCTACAGGTAGATACAGATACGCAGTATTTT. The encoded protein is CASSLQVDTDTQYF.

This chain uses TRBV30 with TRBJ1-5; no definite D call. V lost 5 bases to trimming and J lost 7 bases, with 15 bases between them. This CDR3 spans 13 amino acids. The germline V gene encodes CDR1 GTSNPN and CDR2 SVGIG (reference sequence). Here the CDR3 reads CAWDSNGGQPQHF. The CDR3 DNA follows: TGTGCCTGGGACTCTAATGGAGGCCAGCCCCAGCATTTT.

The chain combines TRBV11-2 with TRBJ2-3; D may be TRBD2 (8 bases). Germline V gene data show CDR1 as SGHAT and CDR2 as FQNNGV. CDR3 length equals 18 residues. Trimming pared 4 bases from V and 2 bases from J, leaving 22 bases between. The CDR3 sequence is CASSSPGGLAGHTDTQYF. In nucleotides, the CDR3 is TGTGCCAGCAGCTCCCCAGGGGGTCTAGCGGGCCACACAGATACGCAGTATTTT.

The V and J genes are TRBV28 and TRBJ2-7, with 10 bases lining up with TRBD1. The length of the CDR3 is 17 residues. V lost 8 bases to trimming and J lost 4 bases; unmatched junction nucleotides: 17. Germline V gene lookup returns CDR1 MDHEN and CDR2 SYDVKM. CDR3 coding DNA: TGTGCCAGCCGAGGGGACAGGGGCCTCCGGTGGGGATACGAGCAGTACTTC. As protein: CASRGDRGLRWGYEQYF.

The chain combines TRBV18 with TRBJ2-3; D remains ambiguous. Germline values: CDR1 KGHSH, CDR2 LQKENI. The CDR3 is 14 amino acids. With 2 bases removed from V and 6 bases from J, the gap between germline ends came to 12 bases. CDR3 in DNA: TGTGCCAGCTCACCATCCGGAGTTGTGGATACGCAGTATTTT. This translates into CASSPSGVVDTQYF.

The J gene is TRBJ2-2, the V gene TRBV4-3; D possibly corresponds to TRBD2 (5 bases). The CDR3 contains 15 residues. Trimming removed 6 bases at V and 5 bases at J, with 16 bases between. Germline CDR1 and CDR2: LGHNA and YSLEER. The CDR3 nucleotides are TGCGCCAGCAGTAGAGGGCAGCCAACAACCGGGGAGCTGTTTTTT. Translating gives CASSRGQPTTGELFF.

The chain links TRBV7-8 to TRBJ2-3; D gene ambiguous. The CDR3 contains 17 residues. CDR1 and CDR2 from the germline V gene are SGHVS and FQNEAQ. The V end lost 4 bases, the J end lost 2 bases, and 19 bases lay between the germline ends. In nucleotides, the CDR3 is TGTGCCAGCAGCTCCACTTCCGGGTCCTTTTACACAGATACGCAGTATTTT. It specifies CASSSTSGSFYTDTQYF.

The CDR3 is CASSFWTDNEKLFF. CDR3 coding DNA: TGTGCCAGCAGCTTCTGGACAGATAATGAAAAACTGTTTTTT. The gene calls are TRBV7-6 and TRBJ1-4; D may be TRBD1 (6 bases). From germline, CDR1 is SGHVS and CDR2 FNYEAQ. The CDR3 is 14 amino acids. Trimming took off 3 bases at V and 4 bases at J, with 9 bases between the two ends.

This chain joins TRBV5-1 and TRBJ2-3; 8 bases map to TRBD2. The CDR3 extends over 15 amino acids. V was clipped by 5 bases and J by 3 bases; unmatched bases: 8. Germline CDR1 and CDR2: SGHRS and YFSETQ. CDR3 loop: CASRDGREVTDTQYF. The CDR3 DNA reads as TGCGCCAGCAGAGATGGGCGGGAGGTTACAGATACGCAGTATTTT.

This chain joins TRBV7-8 and TRBJ2-7; 8 bases are shared with TRBD1. This CDR3 has 15 residues. Trimming cost V 4 bases and J 3 bases; bases outside gene matches: 8. Germline lookup yields CDR1 SGHVS and CDR2 FQNEAQ. Here the CDR3 reads CASSYPDRAVYEQYF. CDR3 nucleotides: TGTGCCAGCAGCTACCCGGACAGGGCGGTCTACGAGCAGTACTTC. The full variable domain, completed using reference TRBV7-8 and TRBJ2-7, is GAGVSQSPRYKVAKRGQDVALRCDPISGHVSLFWYQQALGQGPEFLTYFQNEAQLDKSGLPSDRFFAERPEGSVSTLKIQRTQQEDSAVYLCASSYPDRAVYEQYFGPGTRLTVT.

This clone was seen just once. This chain joins TRBV5-1 and TRBJ2-1; no firm D call. This CDR3 spans 13 amino acids. Germline V gene sequence: CDR1 SGHRS, CDR2 YFSETQ. V was cut by 0 bases and J by 6 bases, with 7 bases left in between. The CDR3 sequence is CASSLGTSNEQFF. The CDR3 nucleotides are TGCGCCAGCAGCTTGGGGACGAGCAATGAGCAGTTCTTC.

This clone has just one count. The V gene is TRBV7-9, the J gene TRBJ2-2; D gene ambiguous. This CDR3 spans 14 amino acids. Trimming removed 11 bases from V and 3 bases from J, with 16 bases in between. The germline V gene has CDR1 SEHNR and CDR2 FQNEAQ (reference sequence). In DNA form, the CDR3 reads TGTGCCCTCCCAAGGCAGGCTGACACCGGGGAGCTGTTTTTT. Its translation is CALPRQADTGELFF.

This clone was seen more than once but under ten times. The gene calls are TRBV7-8 and TRBJ2-1; the match to TRBD2 covers 7 bases. Losses at the gene ends were 1 base for V and 2 bases for J; bases not matched to a gene: 2. CDR3 length: 15 amino acids. Germline V lookup: CDR1 SGHVS, CDR2 FQNEAQ. CDR3: CASSLVLAAYNEQFF. CDR3 DNA sequence: TGTGCCAGCAGCTTAGTTCTAGCGGCCTACAATGAGCAGTTCTTC.

This clone appeared a single time. The rearrangement links TRBV7-2 to TRBJ1-3, with D perhaps TRBD1 (5 bases). Germline V gene lookup returns CDR1 SGHTA and CDR2 FQGNSA. V gave up 5 bases and J gave up 4 bases, with 21 bases separating them. CDR3 length: 17 residues. CDR3 nucleotides: TGTGCCAGCAGCGGGATCAGACGGGGGAGATGGGGAAACACCATATATTTT. Its translation is CASSGIRRGRWGNTIYF.

The rearrangement uses TRBV18 and TRBJ1-4; a weak D match, TRBD1 (5 bases). Looked up from germline, CDR1 is KGHSH and CDR2 is LQKENI. The CDR3 consists of 15 residues. Trimming shortened V by 6 bases and J by 7 bases, and 18 bases separated the two germline ends. The CDR3 DNA is TGTGCCAGCTCGCAAAACGAGGGGAAGGGTGAAAAACTGTTTTTT. Translated, it gives CASSQNEGKGEKLFF.

V and J are TRBV7-9 and TRBJ2-1, with D hard to call. CDR3 length equals 16 residues. Germline CDR1 reads SEHNR; CDR2 reads FQNEAQ (reference sequence). With 3 bases removed from V and 9 bases from J, the gap between germline ends came to 21 bases. CDR3 sequence: CASSFKEGLLKTEQFF. The DNA of the CDR3 is TGTGCCAGCAGCTTCAAGGAAGGGCTCCTCAAAACTGAGCAGTTCTTC.

The chain recombines TRBV5-6 with TRBJ2-5, with no clear D. The end of the DNA fits TRBJ2-7 better, so the J call may be wrong. The CDR3 is 14 amino acids. Germline V CDR1 and CDR2: SGHDT, YYEEEE. The CDR3 bases are TGTGCCAGCAGCTTCGGGTCAGTAGGATACGAGCAGTACTTC. It yields the protein CASSFGSVGYEQYF.

The chain has TRBV7-2 and TRBJ2-1; D perhaps matches TRBD2 (6 bases). Per germline, CDR1 SGHTA and CDR2 FQGNSA. CDR3 size: 13 residues. V lost 0 bases and J 13 bases, leaving 13 bases between the germline ends. The CDR3 nucleotides are TGTGCCAGCAGCTTAGCGCGGGGAAGGGAACAGTTCTTC. As protein: CASSLARGREQFF. Using reference TRBV7-2 and TRBJ2-1 for the parts outside the CDR3, the full variable domain is GAGVSQSPSNKVTEKGKDVELRCDPISGHTALYWYRQSLGQGLEFLIYFQGNSAPDKSGLPSDRFSAERTGGSVSTLTIQRTQQEDSAVYLCASSLARGREQFFGPGTRLTVL.

In nucleotides, the CDR3 is TGTGCCTCCAGGGACAGAAATGGCTACACCTTC. It specifies CASRDRNGYTF. V is TRBV9 and J is TRBJ1-2; 7 bases match TRBD1. Germline lookup yields CDR1 SGDLS and CDR2 YYNGEE. V dropped 10 bases and J dropped 6; count of bases not matched to a gene: 6. The CDR3 sequence is 11 residues long. Based on the CDR3 plus reference TRBV9 and TRBJ1-2, the full variable domain is DSGVTQTPKHLITATGQRVTLRCSPRSGDLSVYWYQQSLDQGLQFLIQYYNGEERAKGNILERFSAQQFPDLHSELNLSSLELGDSALYFCASRDRNGYTFGSGTRLTVV.

The chain combines TRBV28 with TRBJ1-1; no reliable D call. Trimming took off 2 bases at V and 8 bases at J, with 15 bases between the two ends. CDR1 MDHEN and CDR2 SYDVKM come from the germline V gene. This CDR3 has 14 residues. CDR3: CASSLDQVLSEAFF. The CDR3 DNA sequence: TGTGCCAGCAGTTTAGACCAGGTCCTATCCGAAGCTTTCTTT. Supplemented by reference TRBV28 and TRBJ1-1, the full variable domain reads DVKVTQSSRYLVKRTGEKVFLECVQDMDHENMFWYRQDPGLGLRLIYFSYDVKMKEKGDIPEGYSVSREKKERFSLILESASTNQTSMYLCASSLDQVLSEAFFGQGTRLTVV.

The rearrangement links TRBV27 to TRBJ2-3; perhaps TRBD2 as D (5 bases). Germline lookup yields CDR1 MNHEY and CDR2 SMNVEV (reference sequence). Deletions cut 8 bases from V and 0 bases from J, with 18 bases between. CDR3 length: 16 amino acids. The CDR3 sequence: CASFGWRTGSTDTQYF. The CDR3, as DNA: TGTGCCAGCTTTGGTTGGCGGACGGGAAGCACAGATACGCAGTATTTT.

The chain joins TRBV30 to TRBJ1-2, with 10 bases matching TRBD1. This CDR3 has 14 residues. Germline trimming cut 2 bases from V and 8 bases from J; bases unmatched to any gene: 8. Looked up from germline, CDR1 is GTSNPN and CDR2 is SVGIG (reference sequence). The CDR3 DNA reads as TGTGCCTGGAGTTCTCTCGGGACAGGGGAGGGCTACACCTTC. As protein: CAWSSLGTGEGYTF.

This clone was seen a handful of times. V and J are TRBV5-1 and TRBJ2-5; D possibly corresponds to TRBD2 (6 bases). Between the trimmed V and J ends, which lost 5 bases and 13 bases, there was a span of 27 bases. The CDR3 loop spans 15 amino acids. CDR1 SGHRS and CDR2 YFSETQ come from the germline V gene. The CDR3 loop reads CASSKRGTLEQGWYF. DNA for the CDR3: TGCGCCAGCAGTAAACGCGGGACGCTCGAACAAGGATGGTACTTC.

This clone appeared a single time. The chain is built from TRBV5-6 and TRBJ2-2; tentative D call: TRBD1 (5 bases). Trimming took off 2 bases at V and 6 bases at J, with 14 bases between the two ends. Germline assignment: CDR1 SGHDT and CDR2 YYEEEE. CDR3 length: 15 amino acids. CDR3 DNA sequence: TGTGCCAGCAGCTTTCCAGGGCTTGGTTCCGGGGAGCTGTTTTTT. It encodes CASSFPGLGSGELFF.

This rearrangement joins TRBV14 to TRBJ2-1; D is possibly TRBD1 (6 bases). Germline assignment: CDR1 SGHDN and CDR2 FVKESK. This CDR3 spans 15 amino acids. Deletions cut 2 bases from V and 4 bases from J, with 12 bases between. DNA of the CDR3: TGTGCCAGCAGCCAAACGGGCCAGGGGTACAATGAGCAGTTCTTC. Translating gives CASSQTGQGYNEQFF.

The rearrangement links TRBV7-2 to TRBJ2-3; TRBD2 aligns across 7 bases. V lost 5 bases and J lost 5; bases outside the gene matches: 10. Germline CDR1 reads SGHTA; CDR2 reads FQGNSA. This CDR3 region has 15 residues. CDR3 sequence: CASSPPGVAGDTQYF. CDR3 nucleotides: TGTGCCAGCAGCCCCCCCGGCGTAGCGGGAGATACGCAGTATTTT.

The V and J genes are TRBV6-5 and TRBJ1-2; D is ambiguous. Germline V gives CDR1 MNHEY, CDR2 SVGAGI. Trimming took off 4 bases at V and 8 bases at J, with 14 bases between the two ends. The CDR3 contains 13 residues. The CDR3 protein is CASSSEGIRGYTF. Here the CDR3 DNA reads TGTGCCAGCAGTTCTGAGGGAATTAGAGGCTACACCTTC.

The CDR3, as DNA: TGTGCCAGCAGTCTAGGCCTCACCTACGAGCAGTACTTC. Protein product: CASSLGLTYEQYF. This chain links TRBV28 with TRBJ2-5; D ambiguous. The J call is uncertain, as TRBJ2-7 better fits the DNA end. Germline lookup yields CDR1 MDHEN and CDR2 SYDVKM. The CDR3 is 13 residues long.

The chain joins TRBV28 to TRBJ1-1, with 7 bases fitting TRBD1. This CDR3 is 14 amino acids long. Looked up from germline, CDR1 is MDHEN and CDR2 is SYDVKM. Trimming took 4 bases from V and 4 from J; bases not matched to a gene: 6. In DNA form, the CDR3 reads TGTGCCAGCAGTTCCGGGACAGAGCCCACTGAAGCTTTCTTT. Amino acids: CASSSGTEPTEAFF.